This T cell receptor beta chain was documented in a study of cytomegalovirus exposure and HLA in healthy donors. Looking at the study overall: Unique TCR beta sequences numbering some 120 million came from around 180 million T cells in an earlier analysis. Findings and caveats of the study: Fewer N-insertions than the roughly 670-donor mean were reportedly shown by an Asian-associated ancestry cluster in a later analysis. The authors later linked a missense DCLRE1C variant to TCR beta V- and J-gene trimming.

A few counts support this clone. The antigen remains undetermined. All donors participated as healthy donors of bone marrow. This CDR3 spans 16 amino acids. The germline gives CDR1 SGHTA, CDR2 FQGNSA. V shed 5 bases and J 6 bases; nucleotides not matched to a gene: 10. 13 Jbeta primers and 60 Vbeta primers were used for the PCR. Generated by immunoSEQ multiplex PCR, the TCRdb table keeps only in-frame clones and is missing some. Here the sample spans about 130,000 clones, around 75% being singletons. The specimen was PBMCs. J is TRBJ2-7 and V is TRBV7-2, with 13 bases that match TRBD2. This clonotype was obtained from a man aged 25 to 40 in good health and CMV-seronegative. In DNA form, the CDR3 reads TGTGCCAGCAGCAGTCCTACTAGCGGGAGGGCCTTCGAGCAGTACTTC. Its translation is CASSSPTSGRAFEQYF.